This record covers a single T cell receptor (beta chain). Its antigen is as yet unknown. This table comes from immunoSEQ multiplex PCR, and its TCRdb copy is limited to in-frame clones, with some not included. Altogether some 160,000 clones are present, about nine tenths being singletons, with the ten largest covering over 4.5%. The data originate from a study of T cell responses to AZD1222 COVID-19 vaccine. Study-level findings and limits: White British people made up most donors, females outnumbered males, and clonal diversity was possibly underestimated.

Looked up from germline, CDR1 is SGDLS and CDR2 is YYNGEE. The junction had 18 bases not matched to a gene; V was cut back by 2 bases and J by 7 bases. This CDR3 region has 18 residues. The sample here was peripheral blood, taken on day 0 of AZD1222 vaccination. The rearrangement joins TRBV9 to TRBJ1-3; 7 nucleotides line up with TRBD1. The clonotype comes from an adult in good health. This CDR3 is CASSVYAAGGSGPNTIYF. Here the CDR3 DNA reads TGTGCCAGCAGCGTCTACGCTGCAGGGGGTTCGGGACCGAACACCATATATTTT.